This T cell receptor (beta chain) stems from a study of cytomegalovirus exposure and HLA in healthy donors. With 10 bases removed from V and 6 bases from J, the gap between germline ends came to 12 bases. The CDR3 is made up of 11 amino acids. Per germline, CDR1 MDHEN and CDR2 SYDVKM. Remarks on this clone: As yet, its antigen is unknown.

PCR used 60 Vbeta primers and 13 Jbeta primers. The data were produced by immunoSEQ multiplex PCR, yet TCRdb's version contains in-frame clones alone and is incomplete. The sample shows 100,000 or so clones, about 70% of them seen only once. Study-level findings and limits: Specificity of a few CMV-associated chains for CMV antigens was verified in vitro.

V is TRBV28 and J is TRBJ1-1, with no clear D. This TCR was sampled from a man younger than 40 in good health and CMV-seronegative. Sequences were obtained from PBMCs. The CDR3 loop reads CATFRRAEAFF. The CDR3 coding sequence is TGTGCCACCTTCAGGCGGGCTGAAGCTTTCTTT.